This TCR beta chain was profiled in a study of cytomegalovirus exposure and HLA in healthy donors (dated by TCRdb to 2017 to 2019). General notes on the study: A later analysis indicated that the 95 to 150 validation repertoires were generated on the platform also employed for the roughly 730 repertoires of the first cohort. The study was designed to test whether signatures of past pathogen exposure could be identified by cataloging public T cell receptors. A separate validation cohort of over 95 different subjects was used in addition to the approximately 700-subject first cohort. The study combined high-throughput TCR immunosequencing, statistical association of individual TCRs with disease status, and machine learning to predict cytomegalovirus infection status. Here is what the overall study found, with its caveats: Of the cluster scores, roughly 95% were above 0 in a later analysis, which found that TCRs clustered in the first cohort also tended to co-occur in the approximately 130 validation repertoires. The classifier was reported to diagnose cytomegalovirus status with high specificity and sensitivity in both the original and validation cohorts. According to the authors, the approach could potentially be generalized to other disease states and immunological phenotypes. In vitro tests confirmed that a few of the cytomegalovirus-associated TCR beta chains recognize cytomegalovirus antigens. In the study, approximately 160 TCR beta chains were listed as associated with cytomegalovirus. A later analysis lacked HLA typing for the validation cohort, so it scored co-occurrence in that cohort across all 110 or so repertoires. Most TCR sequences were seen in very few donors, while some public TCRs were found in many individuals.

Receptors were amplified or captured by the immunoSEQ multiplex PCR assay. In the paper's pipeline: A statistical classification framework was built to diagnose cytomegalovirus status from the catalog of TCR beta chain sequences. TCRdb mirrors the immuneACCESS table, restricted to in-frame sequences. Some clones are absent from its copies; in checked studies, under half trace to an unresolved V gene, and the reason for the others is unknown. Clone size and the V and J calls come from that table; the DNA yielded D and trimming. This sample holds roughly 130,000 clones; 85% to 90% were observed only once. The ten largest account for roughly 3% of the sample. This clone appeared a single time. Its antigen is not yet known. No base quality values were provided; no much bigger clone lies one nucleotide off. The donors belonged to the validation cohort of about 120 subjects, which was separate from the approximately 700-subject first cohort.

Material: PBMCs. This TCR was sampled from a young man in good health and CMV-seronegative.

The CDR3 protein: CAIRKEQGSFNTEAFF. The DNA sequence reads TGTGCCATCAGAAAGGAGCAGGGCTCCTTTAACACTGAAGCTTTCTTT. The V gene is TRBV10-3 and the J gene is TRBJ1-1, with TRBD1 tentatively as D gene (5 bases match). V drops 6 bases and J drops 2 bases, leaving 19 bases in between. From the germline V gene, CDR1 is ENHRY and CDR2 is SYGVKD. From cysteine to phenylalanine, the CDR3 is 16 amino acids long. The entry retains the CDR3 DNA only, 48 bases that are in frame from base 1.